The 14 T cell receptor beta chains given below trace back to one sample, sequenced in a study of blood T cell dynamics during melanoma immunotherapy. As for time point: pre-treatment baseline. Assay: immunoSEQ multiplex PCR; the TCRdb copy retains only in-frame clones and omits some. The sample includes about 24,000 clones, 87% seen only once; the top ten take 3.5% to 6%. The specimen comprised blood, sampled from a patient treated with checkpoint blockade. The receptors shown here come from a human donor with melanoma.

The rearrangement joins TRBV7-6 to TRBJ2-7, with D uncertain. CDR3 size: 15 residues. Trimming pared 2 bases from V and 5 bases from J, leaving 16 bases between. The germline gives CDR1 SGHVS, CDR2 FNYEAQ. CDR3 DNA: TGTGCCAGCAGCTTAACCCCTGCCACCGAAGACGAGCAGTACTTC. Its translation is CASSLTPATEDEQYF. The full variable domain, completed using reference TRBV7-6 and TRBJ2-7, is GAGVSQSPRYKVTKRGQDVALRCDPISGHVSLYWYRQALGQGPEFLTYFNYEAQQDKSGLPNDRFSAERPEGSISTLTIQRTEQRDSAMYRCASSLTPATEDEQYFGPGTRLTVT.

This chain joins TRBV27 and TRBJ1-2; 7 bases map to TRBD1. The CDR3 has 13 residues. Germline assignment: CDR1 MNHEY and CDR2 SMNVEV (reference sequence). With 5 bases clipped from V and 4 bases from J, the junction kept 4 bases outside the gene matches. The CDR3 sequence: CASSRQGFYGYTF. The CDR3 DNA reads TGTGCCAGCAGTAGACAGGGATTCTATGGCTACACCTTC.

The rearrangement uses TRBV6-1 and TRBJ1-5; possibly TRBD1 for D (5 bases). The ends were cut back, 11 bases at V and 6 bases at J, with 11 bases in the middle. The CDR3 extends over 11 amino acids. Per the germline V gene, CDR1 is MNHNS and CDR2 is SASEGT. The CDR3 sequence is CAAGTGQPQHF. The CDR3 DNA sequence: TGTGCCGCGGGGACGGGTCAGCCCCAGCATTTT.

This chain joins TRBV5-1 and TRBJ2-1; 9 bases agree with TRBD2. The CDR3 has 15 amino acids. Germline lookup yields CDR1 SGHRS and CDR2 YFSETQ. Trimming removed 1 base from V and 5 bases from J; junction bases left unmatched: 4. CDR3 residues: CASSLSLAGNNEQFF. CDR3 sequence (DNA): TGCGCCAGCAGCTTGTCTCTAGCGGGGAACAATGAGCAGTTCTTC.

This chain uses TRBV6-6 with TRBJ2-7; no definite D call. The CDR3 sequence is 12 residues long. Germline V gene data show CDR1 as MNHNY and CDR2 as SVGAGI (reference sequence). The V and J ends lost 6 bases and 5 bases respectively, with 11 bases between them. CDR3 protein: CASSRPRNEQYF. CDR3 DNA: TGTGCCAGCAGCCGACCCAGGAACGAGCAGTACTTC.

The chain employs TRBV5-5 and TRBJ1-5; 10 nucleotides match TRBD1. In germline, CDR1 is SGHKS, CDR2 YYEKEE (reference sequence). J lost 3 bases, V lost 0 bases, and 6 bases had no gene match. CDR3 length: 17 amino acids. The DNA of the CDR3 is TGTGCCAGCAGCTTGGGGCCGGGACAGGGGCTCAATCAGCCCCAGCATTTT. Translated, it gives CASSLGPGQGLNQPQHF.

This clone was seen just once. The rearrangement uses TRBV2 and TRBJ1-1; D is perhaps TRBD1 (5 bases). Germline CDR1 is SNHLY and CDR2 is FYNNEI. The CDR3 runs to 11 residues. Trimming removed 8 bases at V and 6 bases at J, with 10 bases between. CDR3 region: CASRGFAEAFF. The CDR3 DNA is TGTGCCAGCCGGGGGTTTGCTGAAGCTTTCTTT.

V usage is TRBV18 and J usage is TRBJ1-2, with 7 bases matching TRBD1. CDR3 length equals 13 residues. Germline lookup yields CDR1 KGHSH and CDR2 LQKENI. The trim removed 6 bases at V and 3 bases at J, leaving 4 bases unmatched. The CDR3 loop is CASSHGQDYGYTF. The CDR3 DNA sequence: TGTGCCAGCTCGCATGGACAGGACTATGGCTACACCTTC.

The V gene is TRBV9, the J gene TRBJ2-5; the D gene is possibly TRBD1 (5 bases). V lost 3 bases and J lost 6, with 15 bases in between. The CDR3 length is 14 residues. In germline, CDR1 is SGDLS, CDR2 YYNGEE. The CDR3 sequence is CASSALRESKTQYF. In nucleotides, the CDR3 is TGTGCCAGCAGCGCCCTCAGGGAATCGAAGACCCAGTACTTC.

This chain uses TRBV20-1 with TRBJ1-1; D remains ambiguous. The V gene lost 6 bases and the J gene lost 11 bases, with 16 bases spanning the gap. The germline gives CDR1 DFQATT, CDR2 SNEGSKA (reference sequence). This CDR3 comprises 11 residues. For the CDR3, the DNA is TGCAGTGCCCGTCAACAAGGTTTTGCTTTCTTT. This sequence encodes CSARQQGFAFF.

The chain couples TRBV7-9 to TRBJ2-7; 8 nucleotides match TRBD2. Germline lookup yields CDR1 SEHNR and CDR2 FQNEAQ (reference sequence). J lost 7 bases, V lost 3 bases, and 11 bases had no gene match. The CDR3 has 15 residues. The CDR3 reads CASSLTSGSIGEQYF. The DNA of the CDR3 is TGTGCCAGCAGCTTGACCAGCGGGAGTATAGGGGAGCAGTACTTC.

The CDR3 reads CASSPESVANTGELFF. Written as DNA, the CDR3 is TGTGCCAGCAGCCCCGAGTCAGTAGCGAACACCGGGGAGCTGTTTTTT. The chain carries TRBV7-3 and TRBJ2-2; no reliable D call. V lost 5 bases, J lost 0 bases, and 13 bases lay in between. The CDR3 has 16 amino acids. The germline CDR1 and CDR2 sequences are SGHTA and FQGTGA.

V gene TRBV19 combines with J gene TRBJ2-5; D uncertain. V lost 3 bases and J 0 bases, leaving 5 bases between the germline ends. This CDR3 region has 13 residues. Germline values: CDR1 LNHDA, CDR2 SQIVND (reference sequence). The CDR3 DNA is TGTGCCAGTAGTATGAGTTACCAAGAGACCCAGTACTTC. Translating it yields CASSMSYQETQYF.

This clone came up once. This chain links TRBV19 with TRBJ1-2; D gene uncertain. CDR3 length: 13 amino acids. Trimming cost V 7 bases and J 4 bases, with 13 bases left between them. CDR1 and CDR2 from the germline V gene are LNHDA and SQIVND (reference sequence). CDR3 region: CASKDRGPYGYTF. For the CDR3, the DNA is TGTGCCAGTAAAGATCGGGGTCCCTATGGCTACACCTTC.